These 21 T cell receptor beta chains were all obtained from the same sample, sequenced in a study of control samples from healthy donors and cancer patients. Produced via immunoSEQ multiplex PCR; TCRdb's table is partial and in-frame only. The table includes over 10,000 clones, more than 85% detected once. The sequencing sample was made of PBMCs. The receptors shown here come from a man older than 75 with lung cancer.

The chain has TRBV28 and TRBJ1-5; D remains unclear. V was pared by 2 bases and J by 3 bases, with 17 bases between. The CDR3 has 17 residues. The germline CDR1 and CDR2 sequences are MDHEN and SYDVKM. CDR3 amino acids: CASSLRRREGVNQPQHF. In nucleotides, the CDR3 is TGTGCCAGCAGTTTACGACGGAGGGAGGGTGTCAATCAGCCCCAGCATTTT.

DNA of the CDR3: TGTGCCAGCACCCCGGGGCCCACAGGGGCCAGCTCCTATAATTCACCCCTCCACTTT. Encoded protein: CASTPGPTGASSYNSPLHF. V gene TRBV7-2 combines with J gene TRBJ1-6; 7 positions agree with TRBD1. The germline V gene encodes CDR1 SGHTA and CDR2 FQGNSA. The length of the CDR3 is 19 residues. V trimming: 7 bases; J trimming: 0 bases; junction bases outside the gene matches: 15.

The CDR3 loop reads CASSEIESVSVFGELFF. The CDR3 region has the DNA TGTGCCAGCAGCGAGATTGAATCGGTCTCTGTGTTCGGGGAGCTGTTTTTT. The chain is built from TRBV9 and TRBJ2-2; D unresolved. This CDR3 contains 17 residues. Trimming removed 3 bases at V and 7 bases at J, with 22 bases between. Germline V gene data show CDR1 as SGDLS and CDR2 as YYNGEE.

The chain combines TRBV5-5 with TRBJ1-2, with D perhaps matching TRBD1 (6 bases). Germline lookup yields CDR1 SGHKS and CDR2 YYEKEE (reference sequence). This CDR3 has 15 amino acids. Trimming took 5 bases from V and 4 from J, leaving 18 bases between them. CDR3 in DNA: TGTGCCAGCAGGTCCGGGACACCCTCGGTCTATGGCTACACCTTC. Its protein product is CASRSGTPSVYGYTF.

This clone was seen just once. The chain links TRBV5-1 to TRBJ2-3, with D unresolved. The V and J ends lost 0 bases and 0 bases respectively, with 8 bases between them. The CDR3 consists of 15 residues. The V gene's germline CDR1 is SGHRS and CDR2 YFSETQ. The chain's CDR3 is CASSLAGLSTDTQYF. The CDR3 nucleotides read TGCGCCAGCAGCTTGGCCGGGCTGAGCACAGATACGCAGTATTTT.

V and J are TRBV7-2 and TRBJ2-5; TRBD1 matches 7 bases. Germline V gene data show CDR1 as SGHTA and CDR2 as FQGNSA. V shed 5 bases, J shed 2 bases, and the junction held 5 bases outside the gene matches. CDR3 length: 14 residues. CDR3: CASSEGQPQETQYF. The CDR3 DNA reads as TGTGCCAGCAGCGAGGGACAGCCGCAAGAGACCCAGTACTTC. Full variable domain (rest looked up from reference TRBV7-2 and TRBJ2-5): GAGVSQSPSNKVTEKGKDVELRCDPISGHTALYWYRQSLGQGLEFLIYFQGNSAPDKSGLPSDRFSAERTGGSVSTLTIQRTQQEDSAVYLCASSEGQPQETQYFGPGTRLLVL.

The V gene is TRBV6-1, the J gene TRBJ2-7, with D possibly matching TRBD1 (5 bases). The CDR3 has 15 residues. The V end lost 1 base, the J end lost 3 bases, and 13 bases lay between the germline ends. CDR1 and CDR2 (germline): MNHNS, SASEGT. In nucleotides, the CDR3 is TGTGCCAGCAGTGAAGAGCGACAGATCGGCTACGAGCAGTACGTC. It is translated as CASSEERQIGYEQYV.

This sequence joins TRBV9 and TRBJ2-1; either TRBD1 or TRBD2 may fit D (6 bases each). V lost 0 bases, J lost 1 base, and 8 bases lay in between. The CDR3 totals 15 residues. Per the germline V gene, CDR1 is SGDLS and CDR2 is YYNGEE. This CDR3 is CASSVGGASYNEQFF. Written as DNA, the CDR3 is TGTGCCAGCAGCGTAGGGGGGGCGTCCTACAATGAGCAGTTCTTC.

This clone is a singleton in its sample. This rearrangement joins TRBV6-5 to TRBJ2-5; weak D call: TRBD1 (6 bases). V lost 8 bases and J lost 4, with 14 bases in between. Per the germline V gene, CDR1 is MNHEY and CDR2 is SVGAGI. The CDR3 length is 13 residues. CDR3 bases: TGTGCCAGCCGGACGGGACAATTAGAGACCCAGTACTTC. It specifies CASRTGQLETQYF.

V and J are TRBV7-9 and TRBJ1-1, with D possibly being TRBD1 (6 bases). Per the germline V gene, CDR1 is SEHNR and CDR2 is FQNEAQ (reference sequence). Trimming took 5 bases from V and 1 from J, leaving 11 bases between them. The CDR3 consists of 14 residues. CDR3 coding DNA: TGTGCCAGCAGCGCAAAACAGGGGAACACTGAAGCTTTCTTT. This encodes CASSAKQGNTEAFF. Full variable domain (remainder filled in from reference TRBV7-9 and TRBJ1-1): DTGVSQNPRHKITKRGQNVTFRCDPISEHNRLYWYRQTLGQGPEFLTYFQNEAQLEKSRLLSDRFSAERPKGSFSTLEIQRTEQGDSAMYLCASSAKQGNTEAFFGQGTRLTVV.

This clone is a singleton in its sample. V usage is TRBV7-2 and J usage is TRBJ1-1; 11 bases match TRBD1. V lost 5 bases to trimming and J lost 4 bases; unmatched junction nucleotides: 3. Germline lookup yields CDR1 SGHTA and CDR2 FQGNSA. This CDR3 comprises 14 residues. CDR3 nucleotides: TGTGCCAGCAGCCCAGGGACAGGGGGCACTGAAGCTTTCTTT. It encodes CASSPGTGGTEAFF. The whole variable domain, remainder taken from reference TRBV7-2 and TRBJ1-1, is GAGVSQSPSNKVTEKGKDVELRCDPISGHTALYWYRQSLGQGLEFLIYFQGNSAPDKSGLPSDRFSAERTGGSVSTLTIQRTQQEDSAVYLCASSPGTGGTEAFFGQGTRLTVV.

The chain's CDR3 is CASRPGLPNTEAFF. The CDR3 DNA reads as TGTGCCAGCAGACCGGGACTCCCGAACACTGAAGCTTTCTTT. The V gene is TRBV5-6, the J gene TRBJ1-1; D perhaps matches TRBD1 (5 bases). Per the germline V gene, CDR1 is SGHDT and CDR2 is YYEEEE. V gave up 5 bases and J gave up 1 base, with 12 bases separating them. The CDR3 extends over 14 amino acids.

V is TRBV2 and J is TRBJ1-5, with D hard to call. CDR3 size: 17 residues. Trimming stripped 6 bases from V and 1 base from J, with 19 bases between. CDR1 SNHLY and CDR2 FYNNEI come from the germline V gene. In nucleotides, the CDR3 is TGTGCCAGCAGCGAGGGTGATAGATATGGGAGCAATCAGCCCCAGCATTTT. Amino acids: CASSEGDRYGSNQPQHF.

V gene TRBV28 combines with J gene TRBJ1-6; D may be TRBD1 (6 bases). Trimming left V 8 bases short and J 0 bases short, with 11 bases between. Germline assignment: CDR1 MDHEN and CDR2 SYDVKM. The CDR3 loop spans 15 amino acids. The CDR3 DNA reads as TGTGCCAGCGGGGGGGCTAGCTCCTATAATTCACCCCTCCACTTT. Protein: CASGGASSYNSPLHF. Based on the CDR3 plus reference TRBV28 and TRBJ1-6, the full variable domain is DVKVTQSSRYLVKRTGEKVFLECVQDMDHENMFWYRQDPGLGLRLIYFSYDVKMKEKGDIPEGYSVSREKKERFSLILESASTNQTSMYLCASGGASSYNSPLHFGNGTRLTVT.

The chain recombines TRBV7-2 with TRBJ1-2; TRBD1 is a possible D gene (6 bases). Per germline, CDR1 SGHTA and CDR2 FQGNSA. The V gene lost 3 bases and the J gene lost 8 bases, with 19 bases spanning the gap. The CDR3 has 15 residues. This chain's CDR3 is CASSFRDTRRSGYTF. CDR3 nucleotide sequence: TGTGCCAGCAGCTTCCGGGACACACGGAGGAGCGGCTACACCTTC.

Details on this clone: Germline is not matched at one junction end, which may reflect a read error. The chain employs TRBV3-1 (or the pseudogene TRBV3-2) and TRBJ2-1; 12 nucleotides line up with TRBD2. Germline CDR1 reads LGHDT; CDR2 reads YNNKEL (reference sequence). The CDR3 consists of 15 residues. The chain's CDR3 is CASSPARTSGALLLF. The CDR3 region has the DNA TGTGCCAGCAGCCCGGCCCGGACTAGCGGGGCACTGCTTCTCTTC.

The CDR3 sequence: CASSINRRGWGSETQYF. The CDR3 region has the DNA TGTGCCAGTAGTATTAATCGAAGGGGGTGGGGTTCAGAGACCCAGTACTTC. The chain uses TRBV19 and TRBJ2-5, with a weak D call TRBD1 (6 bases). The CDR3 has 17 amino acids. With 3 bases removed from V and 4 bases from J, the gap between germline ends came to 21 bases. The germline V gene has CDR1 LNHDA and CDR2 SQIVND (reference sequence).

This chain uses TRBV19 with TRBJ1-1; 7 bases fit TRBD1. The trim removed 8 bases at V and 3 bases at J, leaving 15 bases unmatched. The CDR3 loop spans 16 amino acids. Germline V gene data show CDR1 as LNHDA and CDR2 as SQIVND (reference sequence). The CDR3 here is CASASPFLRGDTEAFF. The CDR3 nucleotides are TGTGCCAGTGCCAGTCCTTTCCTCAGGGGGGACACTGAAGCTTTCTTT.

This chain uses TRBV11-3 with TRBJ2-7, with D possibly TRBD1 on 6 matching bases. The germline V gene encodes CDR1 SGHNT and CDR2 YENEEA. V was trimmed by 5 bases and J by 7 bases, leaving 21 bases between them. The CDR3 has 15 residues. The CDR3 coding sequence is TGTGCCAGCAGCATGGAGGCAGGGGCCTCGTGGGAGCAGTACTTC. Translated: CASSMEAGASWEQYF.

CDR3 in DNA: TGTGCCAGCAGTGAAGCGCGACAGGGATTAAACACTGAAGCTTTCTTT. Its protein product is CASSEARQGLNTEAFF. This chain links TRBV6-1 with TRBJ1-1; 7 bases line up with TRBD1. The germline V gene encodes CDR1 MNHNS and CDR2 SASEGT. CDR3 length: 16 amino acids. V shed 0 bases and J 2 bases; nucleotides not matched to a gene: 6.

The chain recombines TRBV28 with TRBJ1-2; D remains ambiguous. V was pared by 2 bases and J by 4 bases, with 26 bases between. The CDR3 has 19 residues. From germline, CDR1 is MDHEN and CDR2 SYDVKM. CDR3: CASSLANLLPSLGIYGYTF. The CDR3, as DNA: TGTGCCAGCAGTTTAGCTAACCTCTTGCCCAGTCTTGGGATCTATGGCTACACCTTC.